A selection of T cell receptor beta chains follows, all from one sample in a study of blood T cell repertoires in COVID-19. TCRdb's table, derived via immunoSEQ multiplex PCR, lists solely in-frame clones and lacks some. The sample consists of about 400,000 clones, approximately 86% of them appearing once. Material: peripheral blood. These receptors all come from a human donor in a cohort sampled during active COVID-19. Both conserved end residues are part of each CDR3. D genes are given only for firm matches. The size of a clone is reported for some rows only, either as once, few or many, or as a class for expanded clones.

j_call d_call clone_size v_call cdr3_aa cdr3_nt
TRBJ1-1 . once TRBV9 CASSVDQGKSRSTEAFF TGTGCCAGCAGCGTAGACCAGGGTAAGAGTAGGAGCACTGAAGCTTTCTTT
TRBJ2-7 . . TRBV15 CATSRDPAAAYEQYF TGTGCCACCAGCAGAGATCCGGCCGCGGCCTACGAGCAGTACTTC
TRBJ2-7 TRBD1 . TRBV6-6 CASSYSTDRAEEQYF TGTGCCAGCAGTTACTCGACGGACAGGGCGGAAGAGCAGTACTTC
TRBJ2-3 . once TRBV15 CATSSSLARDTQYF TGTGCCACCAGCAGCAGTCTAGCGAGAGATACGCAGTATTTT
TRBJ2-7 TRBD1 once TRBV28 CASSPADRGLEEQYF TGTGCCAGCAGCCCTGCCGACAGGGGGCTAGAAGAGCAGTACTTC
TRBJ1-3 TRBD1 . TRBV18 CASSPRQGSGNTIYF TGTGCCAGCTCACCAAGACAGGGGTCAGGAAACACCATATATTTT
TRBJ1-6 TRBD1 . TRBV12-5 CASGFTGQTKNSPLHF TGTGCTAGTGGTTTTACGGGACAGACGAAGAATTCACCCCTCCACTTT
TRBJ2-7 . once TRBV28 CASSLGQGPYEQYF TGTGCCAGCAGTTTAGGCCAGGGTCCCTACGAGCAGTACTTC
TRBJ2-3 TRBD1 . TRBV18 CASSPRSGTGIADTQYF TGTGCCAGCTCACCCCGGTCCGGGACAGGGATTGCAGATACGCAGTATTTT
TRBJ1-4 . . TRBV3-1/TRBV3-2 CASSQDRANEKLFF TGTGCCAGCAGCCAAGATAGAGCTAATGAAAAACTGTTTTTT
TRBJ2-7 TRBD2 . TRBV6-5 CASSYGGGNYGQYF TGTGCCAGCAGTTACGGCGGGGGGAACTACGGGCAGTACTTC
TRBJ1-5 TRBD1 few TRBV19 CASSWGQLQPQHF TGTGCCAGTAGTTGGGGACAGCTCCAGCCCCAGCATTTT
TRBJ2-1 TRBD2 . TRBV5-1 CASRSGSRNEQFF TGCGCCAGCAGGAGCGGGAGTAGGAATGAGCAGTTCTTC
TRBJ1-5 . . TRBV4-1 CASSQEEEMSNQPQHF TGCGCCAGCAGCCAAGAAGAGGAGATGAGCAATCAGCCCCAGCATTTT
TRBJ1-4 TRBD1 . TRBV2 CASSEVGAGGNEKLFF TGTGCCAGCAGTGAAGTTGGGGCAGGGGGCAACGAAAAACTGTTTTTT
TRBJ1-2 TRBD1 . TRBV6-5 CASSVRGLQYGYTF TGTGCCAGCAGCGTCAGGGGGCTTCAATATGGCTACACCTTC
TRBJ2-1 . . TRBV2 CASSEGALNEQFF TGTGCCAGCAGTGAGGGGGCCTTGAATGAGCAGTTCTTC
TRBJ2-1 TRBD2 . TRBV5-4 CASSLAGVEFF TGTGCCAGCAGCTTAGCGGGAGTGGAGTTCTTC
TRBJ1-1 . . TRBV12-3/TRBV12-4 CASSFAPDTEAFF TGTGCCAGCAGTTTCGCCCCGGACACTGAAGCTTTCTTT
TRBJ2-5 TRBD2 . TRBV4-1 CASSQVAGVGTQYF TGCGCCAGCAGCCAAGTAGCGGGAGTTGGGACCCAGTACTTC
TRBJ2-3 . . TRBV9 CASSLTGWPTDTQYF TGTGCCAGCAGCCTAACAGGGTGGCCCACAGATACGCAGTATTTT
TRBJ2-7 . few TRBV2 CASKVLQVSYEQYF TGTGCCAGCAAGGTGTTACAGGTTTCCTACGAGCAGTACTTC
TRBJ2-1 . . TRBV6-5 CATDEPEGAYNEQFF TGTGCCACCGATGAGCCCGAGGGGGCCTACAATGAGCAGTTCTTC
TRBJ2-3 TRBD2 . TRBV5-1 CASSSQTSGGTDTQYF TGCGCCAGCAGCTCCCAGACTAGCGGGGGAACAGATACGCAGTATTTT
TRBJ2-2 . few TRBV5-3 CARSGNTDGGNTGELFF TGTGCCAGAAGCGGAAACACGGACGGAGGGAACACCGGGGAGCTGTTTTTT
TRBJ2-5 TRBD1 . TRBV6-1 CASSETGQLETQYF TGTGCCAGCAGTGAAACGGGACAGTTGGAGACCCAGTACTTC
TRBJ1-1 . . TRBV2 CASSSLRNTEAFF TGTGCCAGCAGCTCCCTTAGGAACACTGAAGCTTTCTTT
TRBJ1-6 . . TRBV5-8 CASSLNRESPLHF TGTGCCAGCAGCTTGAACAGGGAATCACCCCTCCACTTT
TRBJ2-2 TRBD2 . TRBV7-3 CASSRLRTSGELFF TGTGCCAGCAGCCGGCTCCGGACTAGCGGGGAGCTGTTTTTT
TRBJ2-1 . . TRBV5-1 CASSSRPRASYNEQFF TGCGCCAGCAGCTCTCGCCCGAGGGCGTCTTACAATGAGCAGTTCTTC
TRBJ2-6 . . TRBV6-5 CASSYSRAGANVLTF TGTGCCAGCAGTTACTCCCGGGCTGGGGCCAACGTCCTGACTTTC
TRBJ1-5 TRBD1 . TRBV5-8 CASSPGQGHLLNQPQHF TGTGCCAGCAGCCCCGGACAGGGCCACCTATTGAATCAGCCCCAGCATTTT
TRBJ2-5 . . TRBV5-1 CASSLEAGQETQYF TGCGCCAGCAGCTTGGAGGCAGGACAAGAGACCCAGTACTTC
TRBJ2-7 TRBD2 . TRBV6-1 CASSEALAGVVYEQYF TGTGCCAGCAGTGAAGCGCTAGCGGGAGTTGTTTACGAGCAGTACTTC
TRBJ2-4 . . TRBV7-8 CASSGGARPKNIQYF TGTGCCAGCAGCGGCGGCGCTAGACCCAAAAACATTCAGTACTTC
TRBJ2-3 TRBD2 . TRBV30 CAWSAGLESDTQYF TGTGCCTGGAGTGCTGGACTAGAATCAGATACGCAGTATTTT
TRBJ2-1 TRBD2 . TRBV11-1 CASSFAGGYNEQFF TGTGCCAGCAGCTTTGCGGGAGGGTACAATGAGCAGTTCTTC
TRBJ2-5 . . TRBV6-1 CASSEIGRGYETQYF TGTGCCAGCAGTGAGATTGGCAGGGGCTACGAGACCCAGTACTTC
TRBJ2-7 . . TRBV4-1 CASSLGGGLPYEQYF TGCGCCAGCAGTCTAGGGGGGGGCCTCCCCTACGAGCAGTACTTC
TRBJ2-1 TRBD1 . TRBV7-9 CASSPGTALYNEQFF TGTGCCAGCAGCCCCGGGACAGCCCTATACAATGAGCAGTTCTTC
TRBJ1-6 . . TRBV11-3 CASSLDRVESPLHF TGTGCCAGCAGCTTAGACAGGGTAGAATCACCCCTCCACTTT
TRBJ1-3 TRBD1 . TRBV19 CASRTGELRNTIYF TGTGCCAGTAGGACAGGGGAGTTGAGAAACACCATATATTTT
TRBJ1-2 TRBD1 . TRBV27 CASSPRRGDRDYGYTF TGTGCCAGCAGTCCTCGGCGGGGGGACAGGGACTATGGCTACACCTTC
TRBJ2-2 TRBD2 . TRBV5-1 CASSFGGSGTGELFF TGCGCCAGCAGCTTCGGCGGGAGCGGCACCGGGGAGCTGTTTTTT
TRBJ2-2 TRBD1 . TRBV24-1 CATRAGGNTGELFF TGTGCCACCAGGGCAGGGGGTAACACCGGGGAGCTGTTTTTT
TRBJ2-3 TRBD2 . TRBV19 CASRTSGVTDTQYF TGTGCCAGTAGAACTAGCGGGGTCACAGATACGCAGTATTTT
TRBJ2-3 TRBD2 . TRBV11-2 CASSLLWGGRTTDTQYF TGTGCCAGCAGCTTACTGTGGGGGGGGAGGACCACAGATACGCAGTATTTT
TRBJ2-1 . many TRBV5-1 CASSLGQGLYNEQFF TGCGCCAGCAGCTTGGGGCAGGGATTATACAATGAGCAGTTCTTC
TRBJ2-1 TRBD2 . TRBV10-3 CAISESKGSGGAGSYNEQFF TGTGCCATCAGTGAGTCTAAAGGTAGCGGGGGAGCCGGATCTTACAATGAGCAGTTCTTC
TRBJ2-1 TRBD2 once TRBV6-5 CASSWTSDSYNEQFF TGTGCCAGCAGTTGGACTAGCGACTCCTACAATGAGCAGTTCTTC
TRBJ1-5 TRBD1 . TRBV19 CASSTRDRGRNQPQHF TGTGCCAGTAGTACCAGGGACAGGGGTCGAAATCAGCCCCAGCATTTT